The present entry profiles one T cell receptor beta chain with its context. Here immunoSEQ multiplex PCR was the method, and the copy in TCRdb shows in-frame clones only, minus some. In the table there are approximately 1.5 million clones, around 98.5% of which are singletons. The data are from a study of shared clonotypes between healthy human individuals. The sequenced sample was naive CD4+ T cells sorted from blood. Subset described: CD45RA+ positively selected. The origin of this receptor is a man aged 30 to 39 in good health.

The CDR3 nucleotides read TGTGCCATCAACTCGGTCGACAGGGGGTACGAGCAGTACTTC. This translates into CAINSVDRGYEQYF. The rearrangement uses TRBV10-3 and TRBJ2-7; 9 bases match TRBD1. Germline CDR1 reads ENHRY; CDR2 reads SYGVKD. The CDR3 loop spans 14 amino acids. V lost 7 bases, J lost 4 bases, and 8 bases stayed unmatched.